This T cell receptor beta chain was obtained from a study of blood T cell repertoires in COVID-19. This CDR3 is 12 amino acids long. CDR1 is SGHVS and CDR2 is FNYEAQ in the germline V gene. V lost 5 bases and J lost 7, with 8 bases in between. Original data processing: Reference gene primer amplification yielded estimated nucleated cell counts. Sequenced by immunoSEQ multiplex PCR; TCRdb stores in-frame clones only, minus some. Clone size and the V and J calls come from that table; the DNA yielded D and trimming. In the table there are about 160,000 clones, roughly 89% of which are singletons. The chain recombines TRBV7-6 with TRBJ2-2; no clear D. Material: peripheral blood. The TCR originated in an older woman who had recovered from COVID-19. In DNA form, the CDR3 reads TGTGCCAGCAGCCGGTCGCGCGGGGAGCTGTTTTTT. Its translation: CASSRSRGELFF.